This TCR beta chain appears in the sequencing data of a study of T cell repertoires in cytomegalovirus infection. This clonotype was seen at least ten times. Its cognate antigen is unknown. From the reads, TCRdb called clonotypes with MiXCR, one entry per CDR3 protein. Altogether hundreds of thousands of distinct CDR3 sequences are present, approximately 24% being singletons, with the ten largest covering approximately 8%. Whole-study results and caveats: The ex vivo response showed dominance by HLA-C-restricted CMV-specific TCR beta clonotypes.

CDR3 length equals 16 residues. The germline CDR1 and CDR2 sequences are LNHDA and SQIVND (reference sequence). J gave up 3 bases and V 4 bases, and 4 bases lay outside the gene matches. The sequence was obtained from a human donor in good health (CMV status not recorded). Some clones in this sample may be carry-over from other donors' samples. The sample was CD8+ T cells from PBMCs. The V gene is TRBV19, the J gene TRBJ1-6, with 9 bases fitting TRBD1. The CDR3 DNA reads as TGTGCCAGTAGTACAACAGGGGGCGACTATAATTCACCCCTCCACTTT. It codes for CASSTTGGDYNSPLHF. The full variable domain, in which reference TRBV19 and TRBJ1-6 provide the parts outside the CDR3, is DGGITQSPKYLFRKEGQNVTLSCEQNLNHDAMYWYRQDPGQGLRLIYYSQIVNDFQKGDIAEGYSVSREKKESFPLTVTSAQKNPTAFYLCASSTTGGDYNSPLHFGNGTRLTVT.